This T cell receptor beta chain was recorded in a study of shared clonotypes between healthy human individuals. Notes on this clone: Its antigen is undetermined.

Generated by immunoSEQ multiplex PCR, the TCRdb table keeps only in-frame clones and is missing some. The table has 950,000 to 1,100,000 clones, around 74% seen once. Notes on the study in general: Sharing across four donors was highest in naive CD4 (roughly 5%) and lowest in memory CD8 (roughly 0.4%). Donor clonotype sharing was expected to depend on sequencing depth. Larger richness was generally estimated for naive than memory subsets.

The ends were cut back, 0 bases at V and 3 bases at J, with 13 bases in the middle. Germline loops: CDR1 SGHNT, CDR2 YYREEE (reference sequence). This CDR3 contains 15 residues. The specimen sequenced was memory CD4+ T cells sorted from blood. The subset was: CD45RA-negative fraction. The sequence was collected from a man aged 18-30 years in good health. The genes are TRBV5-4 and TRBJ2-7, with unresolved D. The CDR3 loop reads CASSLELEGLYEQYF. The CDR3 bases are TGTGCCAGCAGCTTGGAGCTAGAAGGTCTCTACGAGCAGTACTTC.